These 13 T cell receptor beta chains share one sample of origin, sequenced in a study of patients and donors after allogeneic stem cell transplantation. Each CDR3 protein is one row after TCRdb ran MiXCR on the RT-PCR reads. This repertoire shows roughly 880,000 distinct CDR3 sequences, under 20% found once; its top ten account for 6%. The specimen sequenced was blood, either unsorted or a sorted T cell fraction (not recorded which). These receptors all come from a human donor who was either an allogeneic HSCT recipient or a stem cell or donor lymphocyte infusion donor (not recorded which). It is not recorded whose cells these are; they may come from a transplant donor.

This clonotype has just a few counts. The chain combines TRBV5-1 with TRBJ2-7, with a weak D call TRBD2 (6 bases). Trimming took 0 bases from V and 0 from J, leaving 13 bases between them. This CDR3 has 16 amino acids. CDR1 SGHRS and CDR2 YFSETQ come from the germline V gene. In DNA form, the CDR3 reads TGCGCCAGCAGCTTGGTGGCGGGGAGGAGCTCCTACGAGCAGTACTTC. Amino acids: CASSLVAGRSSYEQYF.

Many counts were recorded for this clonotype. This chain links TRBV4-3 with TRBJ2-1; 7 bases are a match to TRBD1. CDR1 is LGHNA and CDR2 is YSLEER in the germline V gene. V shed 0 bases, J shed 5 bases, and the junction held 7 bases outside the gene matches. CDR3 length: 16 residues. The DNA for the CDR3 is TGCGCCAGCAGCCAAGATTTGAGGGGGCCAAACAATGAGCAGTTCTTC. This codes for CASSQDLRGPNNEQFF.

This clonotype has only a few counts. The genes are TRBV27 and TRBJ1-6; 8 bases match TRBD1. CDR1 is MNHEY and CDR2 is SMNVEV in the germline V gene (reference sequence). Trimming cost V 2 bases and J 11 bases; bases outside gene matches: 11. The CDR3 is made up of 16 amino acids. The CDR3 reads CASSLRQGTGDAPLHF. CDR3 nucleotide sequence: TGTGCCAGCAGTTTACGACAGGGGACTGGGGACGCACCCCTCCACTTT.

The chain joins TRBV20-1 to TRBJ2-2; 14 bases are shared with TRBD2. Per germline, CDR1 DFQATT and CDR2 SNEGSKA (reference sequence). This CDR3 has 17 amino acids. Losses at the gene ends were 6 bases for V and 0 bases for J; bases not matched to a gene: 6. The CDR3 DNA reads TGCAGTGCCTCCGGACTAGCGGGAGGCTCGAACACCGGGGAGCTGTTTTTT. It encodes CSASGLAGGSNTGELFF.

V is TRBV4-1 and J is TRBJ2-1, with TRBD2 identical over 9 bases. CDR1 and CDR2 from the germline V gene are MGHRA and YSYEKL. V was pared by 9 bases and J by 4 bases, with 4 bases of the junction left unmatched. The CDR3 covers 13 residues. The CDR3 nucleotides read TGCGCCAGGAGGACTAGCGTTTACAATGAGCAGTTCTTC. Translation: CARRTSVYNEQFF.

The genes are TRBV12-3 or TRBV12-4 and TRBJ2-7; D possibly matches TRBD1 or TRBD2 (5 bases each). The CDR3 loop spans 14 amino acids. Trimming removed 5 bases at V and 3 bases at J, with 14 bases between. CDR3 sequence (DNA): TGTGCCAGCAGTACCCCAGGGACCGACTACGAGCAGTACTTC. As protein: CASSTPGTDYEQYF.

This clonotype was seen only a few times. The chain is built from TRBV12-5 and TRBJ2-7, with D unresolved. The germline V and J ends were trimmed by 5 bases and 4 bases, with 6 bases remaining between them. The CDR3 sequence is 11 residues long. Germline V gives CDR1 LGHNT, CDR2 FRNRAP. The CDR3 coding sequence is TGTGCTAGTGGTAAAGGGTACGAGCAGTACTTC. Its translation: CASGKGYEQYF.

The chain combines TRBV24-1 with TRBJ2-3; 11 positions match TRBD1. V was pared by 4 bases and J by 0 bases, with 8 bases of the junction left unmatched. The length of the CDR3 is 18 residues. Germline V gene data show CDR1 as KGHDR and CDR2 as SFDVKD. The CDR3 coding sequence is TGTGCCACCAGTGAACCCGGGACAGGGGGAGGTAGCACAGATACGCAGTATTTT. Residues: CATSEPGTGGGSTDTQYF.

The chain couples TRBV12-3 or TRBV12-4 to TRBJ1-5; unclear D gene. This CDR3 is built from 15 residues. The germline V and J ends were trimmed by 2 bases and 2 bases, with 10 bases remaining between them. Here the CDR3 DNA reads TGTGCCAGCAGTTTACCCTCTGAAGGCAATCAGCCCCAGCATTTT. Translating gives CASSLPSEGNQPQHF.

The CDR3 coding sequence is TGTGCCAGCAGTGACCCCGGGACAGCGAATGAAAAACTGTTTTTT. It codes for CASSDPGTANEKLFF. This chain links TRBV25-1 with TRBJ1-4; TRBD1 agrees at 7 bases. Germline V gene lookup returns CDR1 MGHDK and CDR2 SYGVNS. The CDR3 is 15 residues long. V shed 3 bases, J shed 5 bases, and the junction held 6 bases outside the gene matches.

This clonotype occurred a few times. The V gene is TRBV7-2, the J gene TRBJ2-3; the D is unclear. V lost 3 bases and J 6 bases, leaving 10 bases between the germline ends. The CDR3 contains 13 residues. CDR1 and CDR2 from the germline V gene are SGHTA and FQGNSA. CDR3 bases: TGTGCCAGCAGCTTGGTACCCGAGGATACGCAGTATTTT. It codes for CASSLVPEDTQYF.

V and J are TRBV4-2 and TRBJ2-5, with TRBD2 matching 8 bases. The V gene's germline CDR1 is LGHNA and CDR2 YNFKEQ. The trim removed 1 base at V and 3 bases at J, leaving 10 bases unmatched. The CDR3 totals 17 residues. For the CDR3, the DNA is TGTGCCAGCAGCCAAGCGATCCGGGAGGGATCAGAAGAGACCCAGTACTTC. Its protein is CASSQAIREGSEETQYF.

The V and J genes are TRBV23-1 and TRBJ2-3; 9 bases are shared with TRBD1. TRBV23-1 is given ORF status, its function remaining uncertain. The ends lost 3 bases at V and 5 bases at J; junction bases unmatched: 6. This CDR3 has 15 residues. The CDR3 bases are TGCGCCAGCAGTCAGGGACAGGGAGGGGGAGATACGCAGTATTTT. This translates into CASSQGQGGGDTQYF.